This T cell receptor beta chain was observed in a study of OX40 agonist ivuxolimab in advanced cancers. About the research overall: All patients had ivuxolimab intravenously every 2 weeks at 0.01 to 10 mg/kg.

Germline-derived CDR1 and CDR2 are MDHEN and SYDVKM. V gave up 7 bases and J gave up 6 bases; unmatched junction bases: 11. The CDR3 has 15 residues. This table comes from immunoSEQ multiplex PCR, and its TCRdb copy is limited to in-frame clones, with some not included. The repertoire holds roughly 60,000 clones, 85% to 90% seen once, with roughly 0.69% in the top ten. The chain links TRBV28 to TRBJ2-1, with 8 bases that match TRBD1. The source material was CD4+ or CD8+ T cells sorted from blood, sampled in a trial of the OX40 agonist ivuxolimab. The receptor was derived from an adult with an advanced solid tumor such as melanoma, head and neck, liver or kidney cancer. The CDR3 nucleotides are TGTGCCAGCACCCCGCCGGGGACAGGTACCAATGAGCAGTTCTTC. This gives the protein CASTPPGTGTNEQFF.